This TCR beta chain derives from a study of cytomegalovirus exposure and HLA in healthy donors. Study-wide background: Earlier findings included approximately 120 million unique TCR beta sequences obtained from 170 million or so T cells. Among the 300 to 400 donors who were genotyped, about 80% fell in the genetic ancestry cluster that is associated with self-reported Caucasian donors. Study-wide findings and caveats: What a later analysis showed was that several of the most significant clusters appeared linked to common viral pathogens. A classifier reportedly called cytomegalovirus status with high sensitivity and specificity.

On this clone: Its antigen is as yet unknown.

PCR employed 60 Vbeta and 13 Jbeta primers. TCRdb's copy holds only in-frame clones and misses some; the assay was immunoSEQ multiplex PCR. The table includes under 200,000 clones, more than 80% detected once. Sequencing input: PBMCs. The sequence derives from a young woman in good health and CMV-seronegative.

The DNA for the CDR3 is TGTGCCAGCAGTGACGGAGGGCTAGCGGCTAGAGGCTACAATGAGCAGTTCTTC. Translation: CASSDGGLAARGYNEQFF. The gene calls are TRBV6-1 and TRBJ2-1; 7 positions agree with TRBD2. Germline CDR1 reads MNHNS; CDR2 reads SASEGT. Trimming cost V 3 bases and J 3 bases; bases outside gene matches: 14. There are 18 residues in the CDR3.